The subject of this entry is one T cell receptor (beta chain). CDR1 and CDR2 (germline): LNHDA, SQIVND (reference sequence). V lost 2 bases and J lost 6, with 4 bases in between. This CDR3 contains 11 residues. This sample stems from a study of blood T cell repertoires in COVID-19. Study details: Researchers got acute and convalescent COVID-19 samples from the United States, Italy and Spain.

As processed by the authors: From reference gene primer amplification, estimates of nucleated cell counts were derived. Profiled with immunoSEQ multiplex PCR; TCRdb holds only in-frame clones, not every one. V and J calls and clone size are as listed in that table; D and trimming were resolved from the DNA. The sample records 160,000 or so clones, 75% to 90% being singletons. V is TRBV19 and J is TRBJ1-1; D gene uncertain. The sequenced sample consisted of peripheral blood. This receptor was obtained from a woman aged 35 to 49 with acute or convalescent COVID-19. Here the CDR3 reads CASSIQSEAFF. CDR3 sequence (DNA): TGTGCCAGTAGTATACAGTCTGAAGCTTTCTTT.